This T cell receptor (beta chain) is drawn from a study of T cell responses to AZD1222 COVID-19 vaccine. Study at large: The analysis combined second doses at about 4 or about 12 weeks.

The CDR3 covers 15 residues. Germline V gene sequence: CDR1 LGHNA, CDR2 YNFKEQ. V gave up 4 bases and J gave up 8 bases; unmatched junction bases: 9. As for this clone: The target antigen is unknown.

Clones were read by immunoSEQ multiplex PCR, and TCRdb kept only the in-frame ones, dropping some. Of about 120,000 clones in the sample, about 80% were seen once. Study-wide results and caveats: Mostly white British, mostly female donors; authors suggested clonal diversity may be underestimated. Baseline serology detected seropositivity in only a handful of AZD1222 recipients. The study reported that nearly half of spike-specific TCRs target unmutated variant regions.

Here the sequenced sample was peripheral blood, taken on day 0 of AZD1222 vaccination. This chain uses TRBV4-2 with TRBJ2-4; 9 bases agree with TRBD2. The sequence derives from an adult in good health. Here the CDR3 DNA reads TGTGCCAGCAGCCTCCTGGCGGGCGGGGGGGACATTCAGTACTTC. As protein: CASSLLAGGGDIQYF.